This entry concerns a single T cell receptor beta chain. Enrolment of Seattle patients took place during active infection, and they were followed longitudinally. Method: immunoSEQ multiplex PCR; TCRdb's copy keeps in-frame clones and lacks some. Of under 250,000 clones detected, more than 75% appear once; the ten largest clones hold approximately 6%. The source of the sample is a study of blood T cell repertoires in COVID-19. Overall study: The cDNA or gDNA used as material had been derived from T cells, B-cell-depleted T cells, or PBMCs.

The V gene's germline CDR1 is MNHEY and CDR2 SVGAGI. There are 16 residues in the CDR3. The V and J ends lost 2 bases and 7 bases, in that order; junction bases with no gene match: 7. Sequenced input: peripheral blood. The clonotype was recovered from a woman over 75 with COVID-19, enrolled during active disease. J is TRBJ2-1 and V is TRBV6-5; 11 bases align to TRBD2. CDR3 amino acids: CASSYTVAGGENEQFF. DNA of the CDR3: TGTGCCAGCAGTTACACCGTAGCGGGGGGGGAAAATGAGCAGTTCTTC.